A single T cell receptor (beta chain) is shown here with its context. No cognate antigen has been identified for it. No base quality values were provided; no much bigger clone lies one nucleotide off. From the cysteine up to the phenylalanine, the CDR3 has a length of 14 residues. The DNA shown is the 42-base CDR3, in frame from base 1. Looking up the germline V gene yields CDR1 SGHTA and CDR2 FQGNSA. The germline V end is reduced by 5 bases and the J end by 7 bases; junction bases left unmatched: 5. The entry originates in a study of control samples from healthy donors and cancer patients (dated by TCRdb to 2019 to 2021). To prepare the library, the immunoSEQ multiplex PCR assay was applied. The clones in this table, taken by TCRdb from immuneACCESS, are in-frame only. Not every clone is retained; where verified, under half of the shortfall comes from an unresolved V gene, and the cause of the rest is unknown. This sample has 40,000 to 60,000 clones in its table, and around nine tenths of those were observed once. Jointly, the top ten make up roughly 43% of the sample.

The chain employs TRBV7-2 and TRBJ1-4; 9 central nucleotides agree with TRBD1. This receptor was obtained from a man aged 50 or older with head and neck cancer. Input material: PBMCs. The CDR3 in this case is CASSRGTGREKLFF. The DNA reads as follows: TGTGCCAGCAGCCGCGGGACAGGGCGTGAAAAACTGTTTTTT.